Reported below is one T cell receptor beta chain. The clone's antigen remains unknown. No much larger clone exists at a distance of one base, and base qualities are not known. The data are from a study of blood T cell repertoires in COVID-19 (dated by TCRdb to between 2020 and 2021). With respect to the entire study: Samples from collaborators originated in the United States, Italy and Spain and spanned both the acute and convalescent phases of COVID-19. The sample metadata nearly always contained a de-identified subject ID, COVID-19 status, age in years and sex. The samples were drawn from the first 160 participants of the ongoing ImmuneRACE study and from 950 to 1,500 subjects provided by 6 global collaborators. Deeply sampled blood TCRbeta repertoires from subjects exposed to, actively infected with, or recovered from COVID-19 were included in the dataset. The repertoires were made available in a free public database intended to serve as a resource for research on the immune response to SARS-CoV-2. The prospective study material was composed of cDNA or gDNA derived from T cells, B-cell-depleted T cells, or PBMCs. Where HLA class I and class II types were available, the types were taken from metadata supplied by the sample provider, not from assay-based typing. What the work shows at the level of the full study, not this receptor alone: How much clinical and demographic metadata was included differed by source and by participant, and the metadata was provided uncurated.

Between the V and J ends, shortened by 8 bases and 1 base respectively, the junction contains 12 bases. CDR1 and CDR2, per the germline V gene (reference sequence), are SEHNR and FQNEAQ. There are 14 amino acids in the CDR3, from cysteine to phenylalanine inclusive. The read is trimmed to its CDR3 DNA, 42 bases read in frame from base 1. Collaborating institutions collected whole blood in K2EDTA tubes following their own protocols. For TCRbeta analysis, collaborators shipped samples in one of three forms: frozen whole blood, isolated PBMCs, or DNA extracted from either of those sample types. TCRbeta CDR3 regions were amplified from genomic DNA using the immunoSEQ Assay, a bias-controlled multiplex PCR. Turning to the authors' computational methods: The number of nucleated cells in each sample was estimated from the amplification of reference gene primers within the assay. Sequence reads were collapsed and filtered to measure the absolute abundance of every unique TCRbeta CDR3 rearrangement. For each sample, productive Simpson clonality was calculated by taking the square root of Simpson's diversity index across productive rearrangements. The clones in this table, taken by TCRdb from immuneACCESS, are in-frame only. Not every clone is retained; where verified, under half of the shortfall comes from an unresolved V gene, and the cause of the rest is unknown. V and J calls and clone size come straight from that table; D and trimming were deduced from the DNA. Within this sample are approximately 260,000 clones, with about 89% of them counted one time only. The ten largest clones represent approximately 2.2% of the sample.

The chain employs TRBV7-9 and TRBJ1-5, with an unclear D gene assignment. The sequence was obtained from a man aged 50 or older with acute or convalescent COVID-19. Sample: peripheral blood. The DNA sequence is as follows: TGTGCCAGCGGAGTTGGTGGAAGCAATCAGCCCCAGCATTTT. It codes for CASGVGGSNQPQHF.